The present T cell receptor (beta chain) was sequenced within a study of blood T cells in healthy people across ages. With each sample, at least 5.5 micrograms of total RNA were extracted. A J-beta primer mix and a sample-barcoded 5' primer were used in a second PCR of about 7 to 12 cycles. TCRdb re-analysed the 5' RACE reads in MiXCR, keeping a single row per CDR3 protein. The sample has nearly 1 million distinct CDR3 sequences; roughly 50% are singletons. Whole-study findings and limits: Relative to aged donors, long-lived donors carried more naive CD4+ cells and displayed higher diversity.

The CDR3 spans 13 residues. The germline V gene encodes CDR1 SQVTM and CDR2 ANQGSEA. With V trimmed by 4 bases and J by 4 bases, 4 bases remained unmatched. This clonotype was counted only a few times. What it binds is not known. This chain connects TRBV29-1 to TRBJ2-5; TRBD1 agrees at 9 bases. This sequence was found in a woman aged 55-70 years in good health. Sequencing input: blood. The CDR3 nucleotides are TGCAGCGTTGCCCGGGACAGGGCAGAGACCCAGTACTTC. Translation: CSVARDRAETQYF. The full variable domain, with the rest looked up from reference TRBV29-1 and TRBJ2-5, is SAVISQKPSRDICQRGTSLTIQCQVDSQVTMMFWYRQQPGQSLTLIATANQGSEATYESGFVIDKFPISRPNLTFSTLTVSNMSPEDSSIYLCSVARDRAETQYFGPGTRLLVL.